Sequencing of this TCR beta chain was carried out in a study of CD8+ T cells in alopecia areata. On the study more broadly: Dosing with tofacitinib proceeded for 6 to 18 months, followed by 6 months off drug. Treated patients' severity was scored by percentage of affected scalp area. Study observations and caveats: Scalp sequencing captures resident alphabeta T cells of normal skin too. Unlike in mice, where it was clearer, TCR sharing across patients was less clear, possibly HLA-related.

Treatment meaning: oral pan-JAK inhibitor, 5-10 mg twice daily. Points on this clone: The antigen is not known.

As the sequencing template, cDNA was produced by extracting RNA and reverse transcribing it. Sequenced by immunoSEQ multiplex PCR; TCRdb stores in-frame clones only, minus some. The table lists approximately 160,000 clones, less than 70% of them singletons. This specimen was CD4+ T cells sorted from blood, taken at week 24, from a patient treated with tofacitinib. This TCR was recovered from a human donor with alopecia areata.

The CDR3 is CASSQRVSGTTQETQYF. Here the CDR3 DNA reads TGCGCCAGCAGCCAACGTGTCTCCGGGACGACTCAAGAGACCCAGTACTTC. The gene calls are TRBV4-1 and TRBJ2-5, with D perhaps being TRBD1 or TRBD2 (5 bases each). Trimming removed 2 bases from V and 2 bases from J, with 18 bases in between. The CDR3 loop spans 17 amino acids. CDR1 and CDR2 (germline): MGHRA, YSYEKL.